This TCR beta chain was obtained from a study of response to subunit inactivated influenza vaccine. Comments on this clonotype: The antigen is not known.

MiXCR was run by TCRdb on the RT-PCR reads, yielding one entry per CDR3 protein. The data hold under 200,000 distinct CDR3 sequences, with roughly a tenth observed a single time. The CDR3 runs 12 residues. V was pared by 7 bases and J by 0 bases, with 8 bases between. Germline assignment: CDR1 SGHTS and CDR2 YDEGEE. The study, taken as a whole, reports: The authors suggested that few new T cells are recruited per seasonal influenza vaccination.

The source material was non-naive T cells sorted from PBMCs, sampled more than 35 days after vaccination. The receptor was isolated from a man aged 50 to 59 who received an inactivated influenza vaccine. V gene TRBV5-8 combines with J gene TRBJ2-7; D possibly corresponds to TRBD1 (6 bases). The CDR3 DNA is TGTGCCAGCCAGGGGCGCTCCTACGAGCAGTACTTC. Its translation is CASQGRSYEQYF.